This T cell receptor (beta chain) was profiled in a study of blood T cell repertoires in COVID-19. Trimming took 6 bases from V and 7 from J; bases not matched to a gene: 4. From germline, CDR1 is MGHDK and CDR2 SYGVNS. The CDR3 sequence is 13 residues long. Assay: immunoSEQ multiplex PCR; the TCRdb copy retains only in-frame clones and omits some. The table shows 230,000 or so clones, with 90% occurring only once. Enrolment of Seattle patients took place during active infection, and they were followed longitudinally. The sequencing sample was made of peripheral blood. The TCR sequence derives from a woman aged 60-75 years with COVID-19, enrolled during active disease. The chain has TRBV25-1 and TRBJ1-4; 8 bases line up with TRBD1. CDR3 residues: CASRDRDPEKLFF. CDR3 DNA sequence: TGTGCCAGCAGGGACAGGGACCCTGAAAAACTGTTTTTT.